What follows are 19 T cell receptor beta chains derived from one specimen sequenced in a study of Ad26.COV2.S vaccination and SARS-CoV-2 variants (dated by TCRdb to about 2021). To prepare the library, the immunoSEQ multiplex PCR assay was applied. TCRdb took this table from immuneACCESS and kept in-frame rearrangements with V and J called. Such tables lack part of the clones; where checked against another copy, unresolved V genes explain under half of the gap, and the rest is unexplained. Counted in this sample were 300,000 to 350,000 clones; 90% of them appeared once. The ten largest clones add up to about 5% of the sample. This specimen's treatment or condition label, per the study, means: over 15 received Ad26.COV2.S at low or high dose, single or two shots; five or six received placebo; per-sample allocation not given. For vaccine and placebo recipients, repertoires were sequenced using samples collected on day 63 after the first injection.

The source was peripheral blood, collected in a trial of Ad26.COV2.S vaccine versus placebo. These receptors originate from a person aged 18-65 years who received the Ad26.COV2.S COVID-19 vaccine or a placebo.

J is TRBJ2-7 and V is TRBV5-1; tentative D call: TRBD2 (5 bases). V lost 0 bases to trimming and J lost 6 bases, with 13 bases between them. The CDR3 spans 14 residues. The germline CDR1 and CDR2 sequences are SGHRS and YFSETQ. CDR3 bases: TGCGCCAGCAGCTTGGCCGGGAAACTCGGCGAGCAGTACGTC. The encoded protein is CASSLAGKLGEQYV.

The J gene is TRBJ1-2, the V gene TRBV7-2; no clear D. V was cut by 5 bases and J by 4 bases, with 20 bases left in between. Germline V lookup: CDR1 SGHTA, CDR2 FQGNSA. The CDR3 runs 16 residues. The DNA for the CDR3 is TGTGCCAGCAGCGGGTATGATTCGTCGGGGATCTATGGCTACACCTTC. Its translation: CASSGYDSSGIYGYTF.

In this sample, this clone turned up once. The V and J genes are TRBV11-2 and TRBJ1-1; 8 bases line up with TRBD1. Germline CDR1 is SGHAT and CDR2 is FQNNGV. Trimming took 3 bases from V and 5 from J; bases not matched to a gene: 11. CDR3 size: 16 residues. Here the CDR3 reads CASSFRQDRASTEAFF. The CDR3, as DNA: TGTGCCAGCAGCTTCCGCCAGGACAGGGCGTCGACTGAAGCTTTCTTT.

The chain recombines TRBV27 with TRBJ1-3, with D unresolved. The V and J ends lost 3 bases and 3 bases respectively, with 9 bases between them. This CDR3 has 14 residues. Germline V gene lookup returns CDR1 MNHEY and CDR2 SMNVEV (reference sequence). CDR3 in DNA: TGTGCCAGCAGTTTCATGGGAGATGGAAACACCATATATTTT. Translation: CASSFMGDGNTIYF.

This clone has a single count. CDR3 nucleotides: TGTGCCAGCAGTCTAAACAGGGGTAATTCACCCCTCCACTTT. This sequence encodes CASSLNRGNSPLHF. This chain links TRBV28 with TRBJ1-6, with 7 nucleotides matching TRBD1. V dropped 5 bases and J dropped 6; count of bases not matched to a gene: 4. Germline CDR1 MDHEN, CDR2 SYDVKM. This CDR3 is built from 14 residues.

As DNA, the CDR3 is TGTGCCAGCAGCTTAGGCCGGGCGGGGCAAAATGAGCAGTTCTTC. This encodes CASSLGRAGQNEQFF. This rearrangement joins TRBV13 to TRBJ2-1, with a tentative D call TRBD2 (6 bases). Trimming cost V 0 bases and J 7 bases, with 13 bases left between them. The V gene's germline CDR1 is PRHDT and CDR2 FYEKMQ (reference sequence). This CDR3 spans 15 amino acids.

The gene calls are TRBV19 and TRBJ1-2; D is unresolved. Germline CDR1 and CDR2: LNHDA and SQIVND (reference sequence). The CDR3 runs to 12 residues. V dropped 6 bases and J dropped 6 bases, with 11 bases sitting between them. CDR3 residues: CASSQRGNGYTF. CDR3 in DNA: TGTGCCAGTAGCCAAAGAGGGAATGGCTACACCTTC. Variable domain in full (rest from reference TRBV19 and TRBJ1-2): DGGITQSPKYLFRKEGQNVTLSCEQNLNHDAMYWYRQDPGQGLRLIYYSQIVNDFQKGDIAEGYSVSREKKESFPLTVTSAQKNPTAFYLCASSQRGNGYTFGSGTRLTVV.

The V and J genes are TRBV7-9 and TRBJ2-1; TRBD1 agrees at 8 bases. V shed 1 base and J 9 bases; nucleotides not matched to a gene: 2. This CDR3 region has 13 residues. Germline CDR1 reads SEHNR; CDR2 reads FQNEAQ (reference sequence). CDR3 sequence reads: CASSLEDRVEQFF. Here the CDR3 DNA reads TGTGCCAGCAGCTTAGAGGACAGGGTTGAGCAGTTCTTC.

This chain joins TRBV4-3 and TRBJ2-1; 8 bases fit TRBD2. Looked up from germline, CDR1 is LGHNA and CDR2 is YSLEER. This CDR3 is built from 15 residues. V lost 1 base to trimming and J lost 9 bases; unmatched junction nucleotides: 8. For the CDR3, the DNA is TGCGCCAGCAGCCAAGTGGCGGGAGGTTCCGGTGAGCAGTTCTTC. It codes for CASSQVAGGSGEQFF.

The chain employs TRBV18 and TRBJ2-5; 8 bases are shared with TRBD1. V trimming: 2 bases; J trimming: 5 bases; junction bases outside the gene matches: 7. Germline V gene data show CDR1 as KGHSH and CDR2 as LQKENI. CDR3 length equals 15 residues. CDR3 region: CASSPRTGLGETQYF. In DNA, the CDR3 is TGTGCCAGCTCACCAAGGACAGGGTTGGGGGAGACCCAGTACTTC.

The gene calls are TRBV7-8 and TRBJ2-7, with D perhaps TRBD1 or TRBD2 (5 bases each). Germline CDR1 and CDR2: SGHVS and FQNEAQ. The length of the CDR3 is 14 residues. Trimming pared 5 bases from V and 6 bases from J, leaving 17 bases between. The CDR3 region has the DNA TGTGCCAGCAGCCCCCTGGCCGGGGCCCTCGAGCAGTACGTC. Translating gives CASSPLAGALEQYV.

This clone was detected once. The chain couples TRBV4-1 to TRBJ2-1; TRBD2 matches at 14 bases. The CDR3 extends over 21 amino acids. With V trimmed by 1 base and J by 2 bases, 13 bases remained unmatched. Germline lookup yields CDR1 MGHRA and CDR2 YSYEKL. CDR3 protein: CASSQGSHLTSGRAPYNEQFF. The DNA of the CDR3 is TGCGCCAGCAGCCAAGGGTCCCATTTGACTAGCGGGAGGGCACCCTACAATGAGCAGTTCTTC.

CDR3 DNA sequence: TGTGCCAGCAAGGGTAACACTGAAGCTTTCTTT. It yields the protein CASKGNTEAFF. The chain links TRBV27 to TRBJ1-1; D is unresolved. V lost 7 bases and J 2 bases, leaving 5 bases between the germline ends. CDR1 and CDR2 from the germline V gene are MNHEY and SMNVEV (reference sequence). This CDR3 has 11 residues.

This clone came up once. V usage is TRBV4-3 and J usage is TRBJ2-1; 12 bases align to TRBD2. The CDR3 is made up of 16 amino acids. Germline V gene data show CDR1 as LGHNA and CDR2 as YSLEER. Germline trimming cut 0 bases from V and 6 bases from J; bases unmatched to any gene: 3. The CDR3: CASSQDPGLAGNEQFF. The DNA of the CDR3 is TGCGCCAGCAGCCAAGATCCGGGACTAGCGGGCAATGAGCAGTTCTTC.

This sequence joins TRBV4-1 and TRBJ2-7; TRBD2 agrees at 7 bases. Unmatched junction bases numbered 8, after V lost 1 base and J lost 2 bases. The CDR3 covers 16 residues. CDR1 and CDR2 (germline): MGHRA, YSYEKL. CDR3 coding DNA: TGCGCCAGCAGCCAAGTCTTGGCTAGCGGACCCTACGAGCAGTACGTC. Translation gives CASSQVLASGPYEQYV.

The V and J genes are TRBV7-2 and TRBJ2-7; TRBD1 or TRBD2 may be the D gene (5 bases each). Germline V lookup: CDR1 SGHTA, CDR2 FQGNSA. The CDR3 covers 16 residues. Trimming left V 5 bases short and J 3 bases short, with 20 bases between. The CDR3 DNA sequence: TGTGCCAGCAGCCTCCCGGCCTCCGGGGCAGTCTACGAGCAGTACTTC. Protein: CASSLPASGAVYEQYF.

This chain joins TRBV24-1 and TRBJ1-2, with a tentative D call TRBD1 (6 bases). The V end was cut by 4 bases, the J end by 3 bases, with 17 bases between. This CDR3 is built from 16 residues. Looked up from germline, CDR1 is KGHDR and CDR2 is SFDVKD. The CDR3 sequence is CATSEPPGGGHYGYTF. The CDR3 coding sequence is TGTGCCACCAGTGAGCCCCCCGGGGGCGGGCACTATGGCTACACCTTC.

Only one count was recorded for this clone. The CDR3: CASSMGQSNTEAFF. For the CDR3, the DNA is TGTGCCAGTAGTATGGGACAGTCGAACACTGAAGCTTTCTTT. This chain joins TRBV19 and TRBJ1-1, with 7 positions matching TRBD1. Germline assignment: CDR1 LNHDA and CDR2 SQIVND (reference sequence). Losses at the gene ends were 3 bases for V and 1 base for J; bases not matched to a gene: 2. The CDR3 is 14 amino acids.

V gene TRBV5-1 combines with J gene TRBJ2-7; 7 nucleotides align to TRBD1. The CDR3 runs to 14 residues. CDR1 and CDR2 from the germline V gene are SGHRS and YFSETQ. V shed 1 base, J shed 3 bases, and the junction held 4 bases outside the gene matches. CDR3 DNA sequence: TGCGCCAGCAGCTTGTTGGGGACAGACTACGAGCAGTACTTC. Its protein is CASSLLGTDYEQYF. The full variable domain, rest sourced from reference TRBV5-1 and TRBJ2-7, is KAGVTQTPRYLIKTRGQQVTLSCSPISGHRSVSWYQQTPGQGLQFLFEYFSETQRNKGNFPGRFSGRQFSNSRSEMNVSTLELGDSALYLCASSLLGTDYEQYFGPGTRLTVT.